This TCR beta chain is drawn from a study of cytotoxic CD8 clonotypes in ibrutinib-treated CLL. Measured with immunoSEQ multiplex PCR; TCRdb has only the in-frame clones, and not every one. This repertoire shows 120,000 to 150,000 clones, 60% to 85% found once; its top ten account for around 30%. Germline values: CDR1 SQVTM, CDR2 ANQGSEA. The CDR3 length is 10 residues. With 6 bases removed from V and 5 bases from J, the gap between germline ends came to 7 bases. The chain employs TRBV29-1 and TRBJ2-5; D gene ambiguous. The material sequenced was PBMCs, taken after 12 months of ibrutinib treatment. This receptor was obtained from a human donor with chronic lymphocytic leukemia. This CDR3 is CSVPSETQYF. The CDR3 DNA sequence: TGCAGCGTACCAAGTGAGACCCAGTACTTC.